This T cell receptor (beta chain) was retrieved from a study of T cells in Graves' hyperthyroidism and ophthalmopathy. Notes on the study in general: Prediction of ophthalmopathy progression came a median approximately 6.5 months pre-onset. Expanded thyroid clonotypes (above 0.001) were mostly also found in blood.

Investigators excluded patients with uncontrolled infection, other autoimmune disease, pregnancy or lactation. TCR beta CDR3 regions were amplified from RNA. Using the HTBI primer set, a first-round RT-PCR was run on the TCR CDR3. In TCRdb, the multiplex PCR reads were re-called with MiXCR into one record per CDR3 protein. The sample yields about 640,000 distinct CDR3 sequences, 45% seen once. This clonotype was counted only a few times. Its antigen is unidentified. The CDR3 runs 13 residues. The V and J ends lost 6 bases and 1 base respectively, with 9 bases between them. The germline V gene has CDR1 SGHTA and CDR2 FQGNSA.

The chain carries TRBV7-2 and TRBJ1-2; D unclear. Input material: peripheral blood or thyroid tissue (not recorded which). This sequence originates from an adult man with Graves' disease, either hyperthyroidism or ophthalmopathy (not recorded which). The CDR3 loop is CASRFEGNYGYTF. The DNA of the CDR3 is TGTGCCAGCAGATTTGAGGGTAACTATGGCTACACCTTC.